This TCR beta chain appears in the sequencing data of a study of cytomegalovirus exposure and HLA in healthy donors (dated by TCRdb to between 2016 and 2019). About the full investigation: In an earlier analysis of roughly 590 of the donors, 276 Gb of sequence data and 90 million to 120 million unique TCR beta sequences from about 179 million T cells were reported. Around 300 gigabases of sequencing data and tens of millions of unique TCR sequences were included in an early release covering several hundred HLA-typed donors. Among the roughly 380 genotyped donors, around 79% belonged to the genetic ancestry cluster associated with self-reported Caucasian donors. The study aimed to test whether cataloging public T cell receptors could reveal signatures of past pathogen exposure. The study profiled the T cell repertoires of under 700 subjects by immunosequencing and related them to cytomegalovirus serostatus. A separate validation cohort of roughly 120 different subjects was used in addition to the 666-subject first cohort. To predict cytomegalovirus infection status, the study brought together high-throughput TCR immunosequencing, statistical association of individual TCRs with disease status, and machine learning. A later analysis re-examined previously published TCR beta repertoires from about 700 donors and added high-resolution HLA genotyping to investigate patterns of TCR occurrence. Rather than using new phenotypic data, the later analysis identified candidate immune exposures from TCR beta sequences and from how often those sequences occurred across donors. To decide whether each TCR beta V gene segment behaved as functional or pseudogenic, an earlier analysis of some 540 of the donors relied on high-throughput TCR beta sequencing. Alongside the repertoire data, information on donor age, sex, ethnicity and CMV serostatus was compiled. A later genetic analysis took genome-wide SNP genotypes for about 65% of the 666 donors and used that subset as a discovery cohort. All discovery cohort repertoires had been generated using a single sequencing platform. Both class I and class II loci were covered by HLA typing, at four-digit resolution. Typing coverage varied by locus: roughly 620-640 donors for A, B, C, DRB1 and DQB1; under 550 for DQA1; about 590 for DPA1; 400 to 480 for DPB1. A handful of DR-DQ haplotypes were handled as single units for association and clustering because linkage in the cohort was strong. Across some 400 genotyped donors of the cohort, an average of about 240,000 unique TCR beta nucleotide sequences per donor were sequenced, and roughly a sixth of those sequences were non-productive.

As regards this clone: Which antigen it targets is not known. Per-nucleotide qualities are absent, and no much larger clonotype sits a single base away.

Results and caveats for the whole study, not just this receptor: Most TCR sequences were observed very rarely across donors, whereas some public TCRs were present in many individuals. In a later analysis, 16,951 TCR beta sequences were associated with specific HLA alleles at a false discovery rate of 0.05. The authors suggested that the approach could potentially be extended to other disease states and immunological phenotypes. About 17 rarely observed V segments, including chromosome 9 orphons, were excluded from the earlier analysis of approximately 600 of the donors because counts were too low. CMV serostatus was the only immune exposure information available for the cohort. A further reported finding was that TCR beta sequences accurately predicted the HLA-A and HLA-B alleles for most subjects in the first cohort. V-gene and J-gene trimming of TCR beta chains was associated with a missense DCLRE1C variant in a later genetic analysis, and the association was replicated in an independent cohort. The study gave a list of 150 to 200 TCR beta chains associated with cytomegalovirus. A few of the identified cytomegalovirus-associated TCR beta chains were confirmed in vitro to be specific for cytomegalovirus antigens. In a later analysis, most CMV-associated TCR beta chains were found to appear HLA-restricted, with HLA associations seemingly driven largely by CMV exposure. A cluster of highly shared sequence variants was judged likely to be a technical artifact of the sequencing pipeline. Strong co-occurrence of HLA alleles, especially DR and DQ, made assigning TCR associations to individual alleles difficult. A later analysis reported that several top co-occurrence clusters appeared linked to parvovirus B19, influenza, CMV and Epstein-Barr virus. In this cohort, only TCR beta chains were sequenced, and detectable features were limited by the absence of alpha or paired-chain data. In an earlier analysis of roughly 500 of the donors, most TCR beta V segments appeared in productive rearrangements about 87% or about 30% of the time, broadly matching IMGT annotations. A later analysis found that TCR association rates varied across HLA loci, with DRB1 alleles showing the most associated TCRs and HLA-C alleles the fewest. Compared with equally common non-associated chains, HLA-associated TCR beta chains in a later analysis were more clonally expanded and had lower generation probabilities. The classifier was reported to diagnose cytomegalovirus status with high specificity and sensitivity in both the original cohort and the validation cohort. The presence/absence analyses assumed that sequencing depth was roughly uniform across donors, and that assumption may not be true. Linkage disequilibrium might explain the correlated functional status among segregating V segments, but an unknown experimental factor could not be excluded. In a later genetic analysis, fewer N-insertions in productive TCRs were reported among donors in an Asian-associated ancestry cluster than the approximately 670-donor mean. Because HLA typing was missing for some donors at each locus, association tests included only the typed subset.

Preparation of the library involved the immunoSEQ multiplex PCR assay. The multiplex PCR relied on a mix of 60 forward primers for TCR Vbeta segments and 13 reverse primers for TCR Jbeta segments. The CDR3 region of rearranged TCR beta genes was amplified from genomic DNA with a multiplex PCR assay. The Illumina HiSeq System was used to sequence the amplified TCR beta libraries as 87-base-pair reads. The study's processing was this. A later analysis counted approximately 76 million unique TCR beta chains across the 550 to 800 repertoires, and roughly 10 million of these chains were shared by at least two donors. A nearest-neighbor algorithm error-corrected the raw reads and collapsed the reads into unique sequences, merging closely related sequences to remove PCR and sequencing errors. Alignment of CDR3 sequences to IMGT reference sequences was used to assign V, D and J gene segments. For a sequence to be retained, a match of at least six nucleotides was required to both a V gene segment and a J gene segment. Rearrangements were classified as productive when the CDR3 lacked stop codons and remained in frame with V and J, and all other rearrangements were classified as non-productive. Following IMGT convention, CDR3 was defined as the stretch from the second conserved V-encoded cysteine to the conserved J-encoded phenylalanine. In an earlier analysis of around 640 of the donors, sequences lacking an unambiguous match to a single V gene segment were excluded. In an earlier analysis of several hundred of the donors, V segments were called functional above 56.7% productive rearrangements and were called segregating when the between-donor standard deviation exceeded 5%. To diagnose cytomegalovirus status from the catalog of TCR beta chain sequences, a statistical classification framework was built. A later analysis assigned V and J genes by comparing TCR nucleotide sequences with IMGT/GENE-DB human TR gene sequences. The TCRdist pipeline was used in a later analysis to assign CDR3 sequences and most-parsimonious VDJ recombination scenarios. In a later analysis, each TCR beta chain was defined by its CDR3 amino acid sequence together with its V-gene family, and reads lacking a unique V-gene family were excluded. A later analysis removed several hundred highly shared, low-generation-probability nucleotide sequences to deal with suspected cross-contamination and a sequencing artifact. For each public chain, a later analysis derived a clonal expansion index from normalized ranks of inferred template counts within each repertoire. A later analysis computed generation probabilities with a VDJ recombination model fitted to out-of-frame rearrangements, and checked the results against IGoR. Hypergeometric tests were used in a later analysis to score TCR-TCR, TCR-HLA and TCR-CMV co-occurrence, with a repertoire-size bias correction applied to the TCR pairs. False discovery rates were estimated in a later analysis by permuting HLA or CMV assignments 20 times. A later analysis grouped co-occurring TCRs with DBSCAN, adding TCRdist sequence similarity when clustering within HLA-allele-positive subsets. For co-occurrence clustering, repertoires with fewer than 30,000 or more than 120,000 public chains were excluded, along with five repertoires with anomalous nucleotide sharing. TCRdb's version of the immuneACCESS table is confined to in-frame rearrangements and falls short of the full clone set. An unresolved V gene accounts for under half of the shortfall where checked; the remainder is of unknown origin. The V and J calls and clone size are taken from that table; D and trimming were inferred from the DNA. The sample has some 220,000 clones on record, roughly 90% of them singletons. Around 1% of the sample lies in the top ten.

The cohort consisted of some 670 healthy bone marrow donors. At the time of sampling, every cohort member was nominally healthy, though immune exposures that went unrecorded were likely present. The donor was CMV seronegative and belonged to the group of 352 seronegative cohort members. Every donor gave a peripheral blood sample, and the peripheral blood mononuclear cells from that sample were used for TCR beta sequencing. Genomic DNA was extracted from the blood cell samples with the Qiagen DNeasy Blood Extraction Kit. The sequenced material came from PBMCs. The receptor comes from a woman younger than 30 in good health and CMV-seronegative.

The nucleotide sequence reads as follows: TGTGCCAGCAGTTTAGGGGGGGCTAGCGGTTACGAGCAGTACTTC. It specifies CASSLGGASGYEQYF. The chain is assembled from TRBV27 and TRBJ2-5; TRBD2 might be the D gene, on 7 matching bases. The end of the DNA fits TRBJ2-7 better, so the J call may be wrong. CDR1 is given as MNHEY and CDR2 as SMNVEV, both from the germline V gene (reference sequence). Spanning cysteine to phenylalanine, the CDR3 consists of 15 amino acids. CDR3 DNA only is kept here, 45 bases in frame from base 1.